This TCR beta chain was captured in a study of shared clonotypes between healthy human individuals. As regards this clone: The antigen remains unidentified.

V lost 3 bases, J lost 2 bases, and 3 bases stayed unmatched. CDR1 is MNHEY, CDR2 SMNVEV, per germline (reference sequence). The CDR3 totals 15 residues. General observations from the study: Researchers sampled only blood; tissue repertoires likely differ. The donor pool, a small one, limited the genetic and exposure-history diversity represented.

Libraries were prepared by immunoSEQ multiplex PCR; TCRdb keeps only in-frame clonotypes and omits some of them. The sample comprises about 600,000 clones, roughly 97% of which are singletons, and about 0.06% rests with the top ten. This sequence joins TRBV27 and TRBJ2-7; 11 nucleotides line up with TRBD2. The sequencing input was naive CD4+ T cells sorted from blood. Subset denoted: CD45RA+ positively selected. The sequence came from a woman under 40 in good health. This chain's CDR3 is CASSFSLAGAYEQYF. The CDR3 DNA reads TGTGCCAGCAGTTTTTCACTAGCGGGAGCCTACGAGCAGTACTTC.